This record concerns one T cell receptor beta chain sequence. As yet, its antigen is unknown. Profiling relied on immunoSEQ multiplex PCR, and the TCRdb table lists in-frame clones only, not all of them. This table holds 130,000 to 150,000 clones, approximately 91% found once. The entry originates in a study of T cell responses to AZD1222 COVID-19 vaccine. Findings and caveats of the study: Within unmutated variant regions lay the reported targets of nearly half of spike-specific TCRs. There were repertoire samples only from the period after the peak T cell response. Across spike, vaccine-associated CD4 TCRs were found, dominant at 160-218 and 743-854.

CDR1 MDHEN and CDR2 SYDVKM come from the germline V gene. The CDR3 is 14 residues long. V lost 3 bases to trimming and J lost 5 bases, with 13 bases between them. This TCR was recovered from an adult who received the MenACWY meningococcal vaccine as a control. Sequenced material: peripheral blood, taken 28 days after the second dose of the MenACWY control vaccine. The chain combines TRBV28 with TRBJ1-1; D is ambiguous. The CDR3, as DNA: TGTGCCAGCAGTTTGAGTGGGGTTTGGACTGAAGCTTTCTTT. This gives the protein CASSLSGVWTEAFF.